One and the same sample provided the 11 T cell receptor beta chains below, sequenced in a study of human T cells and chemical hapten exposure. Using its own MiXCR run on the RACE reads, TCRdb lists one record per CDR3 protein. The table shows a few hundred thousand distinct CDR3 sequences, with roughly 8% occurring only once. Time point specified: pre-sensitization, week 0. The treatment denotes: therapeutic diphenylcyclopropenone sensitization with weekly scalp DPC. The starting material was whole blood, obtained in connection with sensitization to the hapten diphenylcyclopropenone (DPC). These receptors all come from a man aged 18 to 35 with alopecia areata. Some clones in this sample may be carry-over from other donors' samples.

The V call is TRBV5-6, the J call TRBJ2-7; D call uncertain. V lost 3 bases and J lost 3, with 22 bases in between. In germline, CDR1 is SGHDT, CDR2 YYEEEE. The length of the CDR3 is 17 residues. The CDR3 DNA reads TGTGCCAGCAGCTCCCCGGTTGTGAGTCTTCCGCGCTACGAGCAGTACTTC. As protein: CASSSPVVSLPRYEQYF.

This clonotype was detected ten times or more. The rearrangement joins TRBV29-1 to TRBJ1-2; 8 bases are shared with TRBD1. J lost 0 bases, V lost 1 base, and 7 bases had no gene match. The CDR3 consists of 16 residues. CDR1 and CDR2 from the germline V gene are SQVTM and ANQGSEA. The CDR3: CSVEAGQGLSNYGYTF. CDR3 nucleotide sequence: TGCAGCGTTGAAGCCGGACAGGGCCTATCTAACTATGGCTACACCTTC.

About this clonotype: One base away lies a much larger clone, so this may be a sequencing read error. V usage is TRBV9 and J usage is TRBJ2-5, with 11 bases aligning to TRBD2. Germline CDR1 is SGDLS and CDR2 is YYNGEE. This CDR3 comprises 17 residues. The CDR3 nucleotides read TGTGCCTGCAGCGCCGAGGGGGGACTAGCGGACGAAGAGACCCAGTACTTC. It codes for CACSAEGGLADEETQYF.

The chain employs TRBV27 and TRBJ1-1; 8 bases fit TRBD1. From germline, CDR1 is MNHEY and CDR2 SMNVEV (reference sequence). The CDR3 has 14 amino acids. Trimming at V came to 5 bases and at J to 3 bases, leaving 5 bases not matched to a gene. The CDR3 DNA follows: TGTGCCAGCAGTGGACAGGGTTTTTACACTGAAGCTTTCTTT. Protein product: CASSGQGFYTEAFF.

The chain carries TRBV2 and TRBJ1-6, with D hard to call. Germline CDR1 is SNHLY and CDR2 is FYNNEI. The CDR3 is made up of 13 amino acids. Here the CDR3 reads CDTRRTNNSPLHF. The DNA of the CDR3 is TGTGATACCCGGAGAACGAACAATTCACCCCTCCACTTT.

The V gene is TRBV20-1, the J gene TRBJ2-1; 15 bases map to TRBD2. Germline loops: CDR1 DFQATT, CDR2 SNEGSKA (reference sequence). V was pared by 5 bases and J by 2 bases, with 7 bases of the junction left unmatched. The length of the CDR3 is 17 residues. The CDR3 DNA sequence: TGCAGTGCTCCCGGACTAGCGGGGGGGACAGCCTACAATGAGCAGTTCTTC. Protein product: CSAPGLAGGTAYNEQFF.

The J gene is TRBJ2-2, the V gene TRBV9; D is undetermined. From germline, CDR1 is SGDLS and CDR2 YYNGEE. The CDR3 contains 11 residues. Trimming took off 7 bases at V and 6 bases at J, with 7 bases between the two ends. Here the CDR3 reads CASRGAGELFF. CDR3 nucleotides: TGTGCCAGCCGTGGAGCCGGGGAGCTGTTTTTT.

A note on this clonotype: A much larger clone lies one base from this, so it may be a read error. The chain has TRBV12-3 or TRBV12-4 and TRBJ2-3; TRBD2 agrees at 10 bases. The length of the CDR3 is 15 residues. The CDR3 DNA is TGTGCCGGCAGCCTACTAGCGGGACGCACAGATACGCAGTATTTT. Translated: CAGSLLAGRTDTQYF.

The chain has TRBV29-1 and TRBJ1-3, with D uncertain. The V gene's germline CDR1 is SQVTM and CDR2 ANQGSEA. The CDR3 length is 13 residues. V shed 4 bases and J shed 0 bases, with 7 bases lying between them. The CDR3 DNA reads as TGCAGCGTTGTAACAGCCTCTGGAAACACCATATATTTT. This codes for CSVVTASGNTIYF.

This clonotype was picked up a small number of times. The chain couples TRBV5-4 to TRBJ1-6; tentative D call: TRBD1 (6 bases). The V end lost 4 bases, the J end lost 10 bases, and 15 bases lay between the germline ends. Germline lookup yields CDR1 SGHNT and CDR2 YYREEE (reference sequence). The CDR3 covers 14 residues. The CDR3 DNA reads TGTGCCAGCAGCGTGGACAGCGGCCGGTCACCCCTCCACTTT. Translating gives CASSVDSGRSPLHF.

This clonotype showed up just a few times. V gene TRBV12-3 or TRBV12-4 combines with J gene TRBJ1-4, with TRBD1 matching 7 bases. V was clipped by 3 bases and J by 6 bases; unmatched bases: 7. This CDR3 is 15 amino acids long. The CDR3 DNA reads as TGTGCCAGCAGTTTGTTTCAGGGGGGTGATGAAAAACTGTTTTTT. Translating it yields CASSLFQGGDEKLFF.